These 20 T cell receptor beta chains share one sample of origin, sequenced in a study of blood T cell repertoires in COVID-19. The repertoire was sequenced with immunoSEQ multiplex PCR; TCRdb's copy has only in-frame clones and lacks some. The table includes 100,000 to 150,000 clones, roughly 89% detected once. Sequencing was done on a sample of peripheral blood. These receptors all stem from a middle-aged man with active or convalescent COVID-19.

J is TRBJ2-5 and V is TRBV30; 10 bases align to TRBD1. The ends lost 7 bases at V and 4 bases at J; junction bases unmatched: 12. The CDR3 spans 15 residues. Per germline, CDR1 GTSNPN and CDR2 SVGIG (reference sequence). The CDR3 loop reads CASTSGTGEIETQYF. The DNA for the CDR3 is TGTGCCTCCACCTCCGGGACAGGGGAGATAGAGACCCAGTACTTC.

The gene calls are TRBV28 and TRBJ1-2; TRBD1 might be the D (6 bases). The CDR3 is 13 residues long. CDR1 and CDR2 from the germline V gene are MDHEN and SYDVKM. V lost 5 bases and J 5 bases, leaving 12 bases between the germline ends. The CDR3 nucleotides read TGTGCCAGCAGTGGACAGTCTCCGTATGGCTACACCTTC. It translates to CASSGQSPYGYTF.

The chain links TRBV3-1 (or the pseudogene TRBV3-2) to TRBJ1-1; 8 bases match TRBD1. Germline values: CDR1 LGHDT, CDR2 YNNKEL (reference sequence). The CDR3 consists of 15 residues. V was pared by 1 base and J by 3 bases, with 4 bases of the junction left unmatched. The CDR3 spells CASSQAGQGYTEAFF. In nucleotides, the CDR3 is TGTGCCAGCAGCCAAGCCGGACAGGGCTACACTGAAGCTTTCTTT.

CDR3 sequence reads: CAWSVMSTGELFF. The CDR3, as DNA: TGTGCCTGGAGTGTAATGAGCACCGGGGAGCTGTTTTTT. The V and J genes are TRBV30 and TRBJ2-2; D gene ambiguous. The CDR3 is 13 residues long. V was clipped by 0 bases and J by 4 bases, with 6 bases between them. Germline V gene sequence: CDR1 GTSNPN, CDR2 SVGIG (reference sequence).

V usage is TRBV6-5 and J usage is TRBJ2-1; 11 bases line up with TRBD2. Germline V CDR1 and CDR2: MNHEY, SVGAGI. Trimming removed 6 bases from V and 6 bases from J; junction bases left unmatched: 7. The CDR3 covers 15 residues. This chain's CDR3 is CASSKLAGEGNEQFF. DNA of the CDR3: TGTGCCAGCAGCAAACTAGCGGGGGAGGGCAATGAGCAGTTCTTC.

The CDR3, as DNA: TGTGCCAGCAGTTTCTCCCGGGACAGGGGCGGGAACACTGAAGCTTTCTTT. Encoded protein: CASSFSRDRGGNTEAFF. The chain couples TRBV27 to TRBJ1-1; 10 bases align to TRBD1. The CDR3 is 17 residues long. CDR1 MNHEY and CDR2 SMNVEV come from the germline V gene (reference sequence). V was pared by 3 bases and J by 1 base, with 8 bases of the junction left unmatched.

The V gene is TRBV14, the J gene TRBJ1-1; the D gene is possibly TRBD1 (6 bases). Germline V gives CDR1 SGHDN, CDR2 FVKESK. The V and J ends lost 4 bases and 1 base respectively, with 13 bases between them. This CDR3 has 15 amino acids. The CDR3 bases are TGTGCCAGCAGCCGAGTGGGACACCAGAACACTGAAGCTTTCTTT. It is translated as CASSRVGHQNTEAFF.

V is TRBV9 and J is TRBJ2-3, with a weak D call TRBD2 (7 bases). CDR1 is SGDLS and CDR2 is YYNGEE in the germline V gene. Trimming took 0 bases from V and 2 from J, leaving 13 bases between them. CDR3 size: 16 residues. The CDR3 loop is CASSVAGGQITDTQYF. CDR3 DNA: TGTGCCAGCAGCGTAGCGGGGGGCCAGATCACAGATACGCAGTATTTT.

The chain is built from TRBV4-1 and TRBJ2-7; 9 nucleotides line up with TRBD1. Germline V gene data show CDR1 as MGHRA and CDR2 as YSYEKL. V gave up 2 bases and J gave up 3 bases; unmatched junction bases: 11. The CDR3 covers 17 residues. For the CDR3, the DNA is TGCGCCAGCAGCCAAATTGGGGGGACAGGGAACAACTACGAGCAGTACTTC. Its translation is CASSQIGGTGNNYEQYF.

The rearrangement links TRBV3-1 (or the pseudogene TRBV3-2) to TRBJ1-2, with D possibly TRBD1 on 6 matching bases. The CDR3 has 14 residues. Trimming took 0 bases from V and 6 from J, leaving 11 bases between them. Germline CDR1 reads LGHDT; CDR2 reads YNNKEL (reference sequence). In nucleotides, the CDR3 is TGTGCCAGCAGCCAAGATCTCAGGGGTGATGGCTACACCTTC. It specifies CASSQDLRGDGYTF.

The rearrangement joins TRBV10-3 to TRBJ2-1; the match to TRBD2 covers 13 bases. This CDR3 is 13 amino acids long. Losses at the gene ends were 6 bases for V and 8 bases for J; bases not matched to a gene: 1. Germline values: CDR1 ENHRY, CDR2 SYGVKD. Here the CDR3 DNA reads TGTGCCATCAGAGGACTAGCGGGAGATGAGCAGTTCTTC. It codes for CAIRGLAGDEQFF.

The CDR3 sequence is CSVGTGFNQPQHF. CDR3 DNA sequence: TGCAGCGTCGGGACAGGGTTCAATCAGCCCCAGCATTTT. V gene TRBV29-1 combines with J gene TRBJ1-5; 9 positions match TRBD1. V was pared by 6 bases and J by 3 bases, with 3 bases of the junction left unmatched. This CDR3 spans 13 amino acids. From germline, CDR1 is SQVTM and CDR2 ANQGSEA.

This clone appeared a few times. CDR3 in amino acids: CASSETGLAGRGEKLFF. The CDR3 nucleotides are TGTGCCAGCAGCGAGACCGGCCTGGCAGGGCGAGGAGAAAAACTGTTTTTT. The rearrangement links TRBV9 to TRBJ1-4; D is perhaps TRBD1 (5 bases). Germline V gene data show CDR1 as SGDLS and CDR2 as YYNGEE. The CDR3 has 17 amino acids. V lost 3 bases to trimming and J lost 8 bases, with 23 bases between them.

The chain uses TRBV5-1 and TRBJ2-4, with D possibly matching TRBD1 (6 bases). The length of the CDR3 is 18 residues. Trimming shortened V by 1 base and J by 3 bases, and 20 bases separated the two germline ends. Germline V gives CDR1 SGHRS, CDR2 YFSETQ. This chain's CDR3 is CASSLTGSGLGDKNIQYF. The DNA of the CDR3 is TGCGCCAGCAGCTTGACAGGGAGTGGTTTAGGTGACAAAAACATTCAGTACTTC.

The chain joins TRBV5-1 to TRBJ2-2; 7 bases are a match to TRBD2. CDR3 size: 13 residues. Trimming cost V 7 bases and J 5 bases; bases outside gene matches: 5. The germline V gene has CDR1 SGHRS and CDR2 YFSETQ. The CDR3 DNA reads TGCGCCAGCCGAATAGCGGGTACCGGGGAGCTGTTTTTT. Translating gives CASRIAGTGELFF. Variable domain in full (rest from reference TRBV5-1 and TRBJ2-2): KAGVTQTPRYLIKTRGQQVTLSCSPISGHRSVSWYQQTPGQGLQFLFEYFSETQRNKGNFPGRFSGRQFSNSRSEMNVSTLELGDSALYLCASRIAGTGELFFGEGSRLTVL.

The CDR3 DNA reads as TGTGCCAGCAGCTCTAAGCGGGAGGAGCAGTTCTTC. Translating it yields CASSSKREEQFF. The chain links TRBV5-6 to TRBJ2-1; 8 bases agree with TRBD2. J gave up 10 bases and V 3 bases, and 3 bases lay outside the gene matches. CDR3 size: 12 residues. Germline V CDR1 and CDR2: SGHDT, YYEEEE.

Only a few counts were recorded for this clone. The chain employs TRBV14 and TRBJ1-1; 7 bases agree with TRBD1. CDR1 is SGHDN and CDR2 is FVKESK in the germline V gene. The CDR3 totals 13 residues. The junction had 11 bases not matched to a gene; V was cut back by 6 bases and J by 10 bases. Here the CDR3 reads CASSPRQGLIAFF. The DNA of the CDR3 is TGTGCCAGCAGTCCCAGACAGGGCCTTATAGCTTTCTTT.

The chain couples TRBV14 to TRBJ1-2; the match to TRBD1 covers 11 bases. Germline-derived CDR1 and CDR2 are SGHDN and FVKESK. V was pared by 6 bases and J by 4 bases, with 13 bases of the junction left unmatched. This CDR3 spans 17 amino acids. CDR3 nucleotide sequence: TGTGCCAGCAGTAAAGAGGACAGGGGGCTCTATTCCTATGGCTACACCTTC. Residues: CASSKEDRGLYSYGYTF.

The rearrangement joins TRBV4-1 to TRBJ2-2; a weak D match, TRBD2 (5 bases). Germline CDR1 is MGHRA and CDR2 is YSYEKL. Trimming removed 5 bases from V and 0 bases from J, with 10 bases in between. This CDR3 is 15 amino acids long. The CDR3 region is CASSFSASNTGELFF. For the CDR3, the DNA is TGCGCCAGCAGCTTTAGCGCCTCGAACACCGGGGAGCTGTTTTTT.

This chain links TRBV5-4 with TRBJ1-1, with 9 bases identical to TRBD1. This CDR3 contains 15 residues. V was clipped by 4 bases and J by 4 bases; unmatched bases: 8. CDR1 and CDR2 (germline): SGHNT, YYREEE (reference sequence). CDR3 DNA sequence: TGTGCCAGCAGCCTTACAGGGGGCGCGGGCACTGAAGCTTTCTTT. Translated: CASSLTGGAGTEAFF. Full variable domain (rest looked up from reference TRBV5-4 and TRBJ1-1): ETGVTQSPTHLIKTRGQQVTLRCSSQSGHNTVSWYQQALGQGPQFIFQYYREEENGRGNFPPRFSGLQFPNYSSELNVNALELDDSALYLCASSLTGGAGTEAFFGQGTRLTVV.